The 8 T cell receptor beta chains below all came from one sample that was sequenced in a study of blood T cell repertoires in COVID-19 (dated by TCRdb to the early 2020s). Library preparation was by the immunoSEQ multiplex PCR assay. TCRdb limited this immuneACCESS table to in-frame rearrangements with V and J called. A share of clones is missing; checked studies link under half to unresolved V genes, and the rest is unexplained. The sample table lists 200,000 to 250,000 clones, about 87% of them with a count of one. The top ten constitute roughly 2.5% of the sample. The sequenced sample was peripheral blood. These receptors all stem from a man aged 25 to 45 with COVID-19, enrolled during active disease.

The V and J genes are TRBV19 and TRBJ1-6; TRBD1 agrees at 8 bases. This CDR3 is built from 14 residues. Germline V lookup: CDR1 LNHDA, CDR2 SQIVND (reference sequence). The ends lost 5 bases at V and 6 bases at J; junction bases unmatched: 3. CDR3 in amino acids: CASSSGGSNSPLHF. The CDR3 DNA sequence: TGTGCCAGTAGTTCAGGGGGCTCTAATTCACCCCTCCACTTT.

The chain links TRBV19 to TRBJ2-3, with 12 bases fitting TRBD2. The CDR3 loop spans 17 amino acids. After removal of 5 bases from V and 2 bases from J, the junction contained 8 bases not matched to a gene. Germline lookup yields CDR1 LNHDA and CDR2 SQIVND (reference sequence). CDR3 coding DNA: TGTGCCAGTAGTTGGCTAGCGGGAGGGGTTCCCACAGATACGCAGTATTTT. Translating it yields CASSWLAGGVPTDTQYF.

The chain carries TRBV12-3 or TRBV12-4 and TRBJ1-2; D might be TRBD1 (5 bases). The CDR3 length is 13 residues. V gave up 3 bases and J gave up 8 bases, with 13 bases separating them. The CDR3 nucleotides are TGTGCCAGCAGTTTTGTCAGGGTGGGGGGCTACACCTTC. Translated, it gives CASSFVRVGGYTF.

V gene TRBV29-1 combines with J gene TRBJ2-3; D uncertain. From germline, CDR1 is SQVTM and CDR2 ANQGSEA. V shed 3 bases and J shed 2 bases, with 6 bases lying between them. This CDR3 region has 12 residues. CDR3 nucleotide sequence: TGCAGCGTTGAGCGTAACACAGATACGCAGTATTTT. Amino acids: CSVERNTDTQYF.

V and J are TRBV7-3 and TRBJ2-1; D ambiguous. Germline loops: CDR1 SGHTA, CDR2 FQGTGA. Between the trimmed V and J ends, which lost 1 base and 7 bases, there was a span of 11 bases. CDR3 length: 14 amino acids. CDR3 nucleotides: TGTGCCAGCAGCTTAAACCGAGGATGGAATGAGCAGTTCTTC. This gives the protein CASSLNRGWNEQFF.

The rearrangement links TRBV9 to TRBJ1-6, with D perhaps matching TRBD1 (6 bases). The germline V gene has CDR1 SGDLS and CDR2 YYNGEE. Trimming removed 2 bases at V and 5 bases at J, with 17 bases between. The CDR3 spans 17 residues. The CDR3 is CASSVTGTSYNNSPLHF. CDR3 nucleotide sequence: TGTGCCAGCAGCGTCACCGGGACATCTTATAATAATTCACCCCTCCACTTT.

The rearrangement joins TRBV7-9 to TRBJ2-3, with D hard to call. The germline V gene encodes CDR1 SEHNR and CDR2 FQNEAQ (reference sequence). Trimming took off 1 base at V and 5 bases at J, with 7 bases between the two ends. The CDR3 extends over 13 amino acids. CDR3 sequence (DNA): TGTGCCAGCAGCTTAGGAAACAGAGATACGCAGTATTTT. It is translated as CASSLGNRDTQYF.

This rearrangement joins TRBV10-3 to TRBJ1-2; no clear D gene. Between the trimmed V and J ends, which lost 7 bases and 3 bases, there was a span of 15 bases. The CDR3 is 14 residues long. Germline loops: CDR1 ENHRY, CDR2 SYGVKD. The CDR3 nucleotides are TGTGCCATCACGCCCGGGGTGAAGGACTATGGCTACACCTTC. This sequence encodes CAITPGVKDYGYTF.